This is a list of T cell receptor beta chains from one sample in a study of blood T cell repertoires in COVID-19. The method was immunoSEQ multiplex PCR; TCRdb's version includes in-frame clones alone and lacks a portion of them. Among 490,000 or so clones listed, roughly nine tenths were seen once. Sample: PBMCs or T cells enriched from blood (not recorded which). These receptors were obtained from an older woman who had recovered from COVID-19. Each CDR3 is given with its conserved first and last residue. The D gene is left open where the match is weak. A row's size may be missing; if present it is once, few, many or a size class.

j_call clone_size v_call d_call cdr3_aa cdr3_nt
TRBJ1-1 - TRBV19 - CASQSEGNTEAFF TGTGCCAGTCAGAGTGAGGGGAACACTGAAGCTTTCTTT
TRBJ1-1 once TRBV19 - CASSIVLQGNTEAFF TGTGCCAGTAGTATTGTTTTACAGGGGAACACTGAAGCTTTCTTT
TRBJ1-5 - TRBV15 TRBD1 CATSRDGQGRQPQHF TGTGCCACCAGCAGAGATGGACAGGGGCGCCAGCCCCAGCATTTT
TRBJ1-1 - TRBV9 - CASSLANGEAFF TGTGCCAGCAGCCTAGCTAACGGTGAAGCTTTCTTT
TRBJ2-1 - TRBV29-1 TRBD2 CSVHSGGQNNEQFF TGCAGCGTTCACAGCGGGGGGCAAAACAATGAGCAGTTCTTC
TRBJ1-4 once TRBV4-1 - CASSQGGRWEKLFF TGCGCCAGCAGCCAAGGCGGGAGATGGGAAAAACTGTTTTTT
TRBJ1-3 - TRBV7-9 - CASSFQSLGNTIYF TGTGCCAGCAGCTTTCAGTCGCTGGGAAACACCATATATTTT
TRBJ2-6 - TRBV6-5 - CASSYSGIGVNVLTF TGTGCCAGCAGTTACAGCGGAATCGGGGTCAACGTCCTGACTTTC
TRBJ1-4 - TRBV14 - CASSHWAPNEKLFF TGTGCCAGCAGCCATTGGGCCCCTAATGAAAAACTGTTTTTT
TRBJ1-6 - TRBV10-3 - CAISEGQRSPLHF TGTGCCATCAGTGAGGGACAAAGATCACCCCTCCACTTT
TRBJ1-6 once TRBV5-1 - CASSLARVEGSPLHF TGCGCCAGCAGCTTGGCCCGCGTCGAGGGTTCACCCCTCCACTTT
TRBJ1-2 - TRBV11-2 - CASSLAGVGYTF TGTGCCAGCAGCTTAGCAGGGGTCGGCTACACCTTC
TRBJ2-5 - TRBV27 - CASSFSFSRAAETQYF TGTGCCAGCAGTTTCTCATTCAGCCGTGCGGCAGAGACCCAGTACTTC
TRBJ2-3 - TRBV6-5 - CASALKPGSDTQYF TGTGCCAGCGCTTTAAAGCCAGGCTCAGATACGCAGTATTTT
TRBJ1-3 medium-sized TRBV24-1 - CATSDSGGSGNTIYF TGTGCCACCAGTGATTCCGGGGGCTCTGGAAACACCATATATTTT
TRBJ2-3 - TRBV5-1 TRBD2 CASSEIAGADTQYF TGCGCCAGCAGCGAAATAGCGGGAGCAGATACGCAGTATTTT
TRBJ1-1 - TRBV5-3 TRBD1 CARSFDRGESEAFF TGTGCCAGAAGCTTCGACAGGGGAGAGAGTGAAGCTTTCTTT
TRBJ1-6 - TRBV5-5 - CASSHLPSNSPLHF TGTGCCAGCAGCCACCTTCCTAGTAATTCACCCCTCCACTTT
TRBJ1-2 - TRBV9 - CASSANYGYTF TGTGCCAGCAGCGCAAACTATGGCTACACCTTC
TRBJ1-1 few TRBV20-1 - CSAKNTEAFF TGCAGTGCCAAAAACACTGAAGCTTTCTTT
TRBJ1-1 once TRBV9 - CASSVDHRALNTEAFF TGTGCCAGCAGCGTAGACCACAGGGCCCTGAACACTGAAGCTTTCTTT
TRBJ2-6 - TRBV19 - CASSPTGANVLTF TGTGCCAGTAGTCCTACTGGGGCCAACGTCCTGACTTTC
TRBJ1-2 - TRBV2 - CASIRGTFYSVDYGYTF TGTGCCAGCATAAGGGGGACATTTTATTCGGTGGACTATGGCTACACCTTC
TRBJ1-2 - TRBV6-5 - CASSYSSPGGGYGYTF TGTGCCAGCAGTTACTCGTCCCCGGGGGGCGGCTATGGCTACACCTTC